The 18 T cell receptor beta chains listed next were all sequenced from one sample in a study of chemoradiotherapy in HPV16-positive cancers. The assay was immunoSEQ multiplex PCR, and TCRdb's table has in-frame clones only and misses some. The table lists about 4,900 clones, around 95% of them singletons. The sample here was tumor tissue, taken from a patient who underwent chemoradiotherapy. These receptors originate from a human donor with HPV-associated anogenital cancer.

V is TRBV18 and J is TRBJ1-1, with 8 bases that match TRBD1. Germline assignment: CDR1 KGHSH and CDR2 LQKENI. V lost 5 bases and J lost 5; bases outside the gene matches: 13. This CDR3 is built from 16 residues. DNA of the CDR3: TGTGCCAGCTCAATAAACAACCAACAGGGGGGGACTGAAGCTTTCTTT. This sequence encodes CASSINNQQGGTEAFF.

The chain recombines TRBV9 with TRBJ1-1, with D hard to call. V dropped 2 bases and J dropped 1 base, with 6 bases sitting between them. There are 13 residues in the CDR3. CDR1 is SGDLS, CDR2 YYNGEE, per germline. CDR3 sequence (DNA): TGTGCCAGCAGCGTGGACGCGAACACTGAAGCTTTCTTT. As protein: CASSVDANTEAFF. Full variable domain (missing parts from reference TRBV9 and TRBJ1-1): DSGVTQTPKHLITATGQRVTLRCSPRSGDLSVYWYQQSLDQGLQFLIQYYNGEERAKGNILERFSAQQFPDLHSELNLSSLELGDSALYFCASSVDANTEAFFGQGTRLTVV.

The V gene is TRBV4-2, the J gene TRBJ2-1; D might be TRBD2 (5 bases). Deletions cut 4 bases from V and 9 bases from J, with 10 bases between. Germline CDR1 and CDR2: LGHNA and YNFKEQ. This CDR3 spans 12 amino acids. The CDR3 region has the DNA TGTGCCAGCAGCCCCGACGGAGGTGAGCAGTTCTTC. Translating gives CASSPDGGEQFF.

The J gene is TRBJ1-4, the V gene TRBV30; maybe TRBD1 (5 bases). Trimming removed 2 bases at V and 1 base at J, with 8 bases between. Germline V gene sequence: CDR1 GTSNPN, CDR2 SVGIG (reference sequence). This CDR3 contains 14 residues. CDR3 sequence reads: CAWSRGQTNEKLFF. The CDR3 region has the DNA TGTGCCTGGAGTCGTGGACAAACTAATGAAAAACTGTTTTTT.

The chain combines TRBV19 with TRBJ2-1, with 12 positions matching TRBD2. Looked up from germline, CDR1 is LNHDA and CDR2 is SQIVND (reference sequence). This CDR3 comprises 18 residues. V lost 8 bases to trimming and J lost 1 base; unmatched junction nucleotides: 12. For the CDR3, the DNA is TGTGCCAGTCGGCCGGGGCTAGCGGGGGGGACTTCCTACAATGAGCAGTTCTTC. This sequence encodes CASRPGLAGGTSYNEQFF.

The V call is TRBV6-6, the J call TRBJ2-5; D is tentatively TRBD1 or TRBD2 (5 bases each). V shed 6 bases and J shed 0 bases, with 14 bases lying between them. In germline, CDR1 is MNHNY, CDR2 SVGAGI (reference sequence). This CDR3 spans 15 amino acids. CDR3 coding DNA: TGTGCCAGCAGAGTATCGGGACGGAACCAAGAGACCCAGTACTTC. Translation: CASRVSGRNQETQYF.

The rearrangement joins TRBV29-1 to TRBJ1-2; unclear D gene. Germline V lookup: CDR1 SQVTM, CDR2 ANQGSEA. Trimming left V 5 bases short and J 11 bases short, with 15 bases between. The CDR3 is 11 residues long. Here the CDR3 reads CSVSDLLRYTF. As DNA, the CDR3 is TGCAGCGTTTCGGACCTGCTCCGGTACACCTTC.

The gene calls are TRBV5-1 and TRBJ2-3, with TRBD2 matching over 12 bases. This CDR3 contains 16 residues. V gave up 3 bases and J gave up 4 bases; unmatched junction bases: 6. CDR1 and CDR2 from the germline V gene are SGHRS and YFSETQ. CDR3 region: CASSSRTSGNPDTQYF. Written as DNA, the CDR3 is TGCGCCAGCAGCTCCCGGACTAGCGGGAACCCAGATACGCAGTATTTT.

This clone was seen only once. V is TRBV2 and J is TRBJ2-1; 10 nucleotides line up with TRBD2. V lost 0 bases and J lost 7; bases outside the gene matches: 9. Germline loops: CDR1 SNHLY, CDR2 FYNNEI. The CDR3 covers 17 residues. The CDR3, as DNA: TGTGCCAGCAGTGAAGCCCTCCTAGCGGGAGTGGATAATGAGCAGTTCTTC. Translation gives CASSEALLAGVDNEQFF.

For the CDR3, the DNA is TGTGCCAGCACGTCCATGCTAGGAGGGGCCAACGTCCTGACTTTC. Amino acids: CASTSMLGGANVLTF. The V gene is TRBV27, the J gene TRBJ2-6, with D unresolved. CDR1 and CDR2 (germline): MNHEY, SMNVEV (reference sequence). V shed 7 bases and J shed 4 bases, with 14 bases lying between them. This CDR3 spans 15 amino acids.

The V call is TRBV5-6, the J call TRBJ1-1, with D unclear. CDR3 length: 14 residues. V lost 0 bases and J lost 1, with 7 bases in between. The germline gives CDR1 SGHDT, CDR2 YYEEEE. This CDR3 is CASSLARGNTEAFF. CDR3 nucleotide sequence: TGTGCCAGCAGCTTGGCGCGGGGGAACACTGAAGCTTTCTTT.

This chain links TRBV27 with TRBJ2-3; TRBD2 matches at 11 bases. There are 16 residues in the CDR3. Germline V gene data show CDR1 as MNHEY and CDR2 as SMNVEV (reference sequence). V lost 6 bases, J lost 2 bases, and 7 bases stayed unmatched. DNA of the CDR3: TGTGCCAGCAGCAAGACGGGACTAGCGGTCACAGATACGCAGTATTTT. It translates to CASSKTGLAVTDTQYF.

The gene calls are TRBV5-8 and TRBJ2-2, with D perhaps TRBD1 (5 bases). The germline CDR1 and CDR2 sequences are SGHTS and YDEGEE. This CDR3 comprises 15 residues. V was clipped by 5 bases and J by 0 bases, with 11 bases between them. The CDR3 region is CASRLYRSNTGELFF. The DNA for the CDR3 is TGTGCCAGCAGACTGTACAGGTCGAACACCGGGGAGCTGTTTTTT.

This chain connects TRBV6-6 to TRBJ2-3; D not certain. The V gene's germline CDR1 is MNHNY and CDR2 SVGAGI (reference sequence). Trimming took 2 bases from V and 2 from J, leaving 5 bases between them. There are 13 residues in the CDR3. DNA of the CDR3: TGTGCCAGCAGTTACGACACCACAGATACGCAGTATTTT. It codes for CASSYDTTDTQYF.

The rearrangement links TRBV11-2 to TRBJ2-3, with D uncertain. Per the germline V gene, CDR1 is SGHAT and CDR2 is FQNNGV. This CDR3 comprises 12 residues. The ends were cut back, 7 bases at V and 5 bases at J, with 10 bases in the middle. Here the CDR3 DNA reads TGTGCCAGCACCTCCCAAGTAGATACGCAGTATTTT. Its protein is CASTSQVDTQYF.

The CDR3 sequence: CASSQTLLVGGFTDTQYF. CDR3 DNA sequence: TGTGCCAGCAGCCAAACGTTACTAGTCGGGGGATTCACAGATACGCAGTATTTT. V gene TRBV14 combines with J gene TRBJ2-3, with a weak D call TRBD2 (6 bases). This CDR3 contains 18 residues. V was trimmed by 2 bases and J by 2 bases, leaving 20 bases between them. CDR1 and CDR2 (germline): SGHDN, FVKESK.

The chain recombines TRBV28 with TRBJ2-1, with TRBD2 matching 12 bases. Germline V CDR1 and CDR2: MDHEN, SYDVKM. This CDR3 is 17 amino acids long. The V gene end was trimmed by 5 bases and the J gene end by 8 bases; junction bases not matched to a gene: 13. DNA for the CDR3: TGTGCCAGCAGTCATCACCGGACTAGCGGGAAGGTCGATGAGCAGTTCTTC. As protein: CASSHHRTSGKVDEQFF.

The chain recombines TRBV4-3 with TRBJ1-2, with D possibly TRBD1 on 6 matching bases. This CDR3 region has 17 residues. Germline-derived CDR1 and CDR2 are LGHNA and YSLEER. Trimming removed 0 bases at V and 4 bases at J, with 18 bases between. The CDR3 DNA reads TGCGCCAGCAGCCAAGATAGAGGGGGACAAGGTTTCTATGGCTACACCTTC. It is translated as CASSQDRGGQGFYGYTF.